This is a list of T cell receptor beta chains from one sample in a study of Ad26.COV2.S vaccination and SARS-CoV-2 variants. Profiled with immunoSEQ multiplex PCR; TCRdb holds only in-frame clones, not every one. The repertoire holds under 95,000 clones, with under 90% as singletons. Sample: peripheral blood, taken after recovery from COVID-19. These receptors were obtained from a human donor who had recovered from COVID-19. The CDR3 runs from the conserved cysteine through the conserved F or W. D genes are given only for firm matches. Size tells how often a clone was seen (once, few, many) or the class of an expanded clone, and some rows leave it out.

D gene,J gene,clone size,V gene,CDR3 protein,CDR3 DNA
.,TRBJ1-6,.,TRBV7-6,CASSLAIVRNNSPLHF,TGTGCCAGCAGCTTAGCGATCGTCCGAAATAATTCACCCCTCCACTTT
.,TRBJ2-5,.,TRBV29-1,CSVVIWRGETQYF,TGCAGCGTTGTGATTTGGCGTGGGGAGACCCAGTACTTC
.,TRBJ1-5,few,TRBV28,CASSPLGTRHQPQHF,TGTGCCAGCAGTCCCCTCGGGACAAGACATCAGCCCCAGCATTTT
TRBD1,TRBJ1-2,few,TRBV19,CASSTSTGRMEGYTF,TGTGCCAGTAGTACGTCGACAGGGAGGATGGAAGGCTACACCTTC
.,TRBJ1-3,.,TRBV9,CASSAEGTSGLSAGNTIYF,TGTGCCAGCAGCGCGGAGGGGACCAGCGGGCTCTCGGCCGGAAACACCATATATTTT
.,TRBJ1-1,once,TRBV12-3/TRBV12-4,CASSLTVNTEAFF,TGTGCCAGCAGTTTAACCGTGAACACTGAAGCTTTCTTT
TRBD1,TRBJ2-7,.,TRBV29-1,CSVPGQGAAYEQYF,TGCAGCGTTCCGGGACAGGGGGCCGCCTACGAGCAGTACTTC
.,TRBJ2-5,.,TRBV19,CASSLERAETQYF,TGTGCCAGTAGTCTCGAAAGGGCTGAGACCCAGTACTTC
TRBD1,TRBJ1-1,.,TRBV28,CASRVTGEGDTEAFF,TGTGCCAGCAGAGTGACAGGGGAAGGCGACACTGAAGCTTTCTTT
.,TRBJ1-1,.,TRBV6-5,CASKPQQAVTEAFF,TGTGCCAGCAAACCCCAACAGGCGGTCACTGAAGCTTTCTTT
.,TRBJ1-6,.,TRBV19,CASSTQANSPLHF,TGTGCCAGTAGTACCCAAGCTAATTCACCCCTCCACTTT
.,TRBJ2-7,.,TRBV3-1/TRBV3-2,CASSRTYAYEQYF,TGTGCCAGCAGCCGCACCTATGCCTACGAGCAGTACTTC
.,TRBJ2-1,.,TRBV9,CASSVGQVVNEQFF,TGTGCCAGCAGCGTTGGGCAGGTGGTCAATGAGCAGTTCTTC
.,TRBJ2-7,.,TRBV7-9,CASSHTYEQYF,TGTGCCAGCAGTCATACCTACGAGCAGTACTTC
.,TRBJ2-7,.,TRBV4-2,CASSRDRAYEQYF,TGTGCCAGCAGCCGGGACCGAGCCTACGAGCAGTACTTC
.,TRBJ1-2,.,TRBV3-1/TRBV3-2,CASSQDERRHTF,TGTGCCAGCAGCCAAGATGAGAGGCGACACACCTTC
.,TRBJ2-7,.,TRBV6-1,CASSEVRTGNGYEQYF,TGTGCCAGCAGTGAAGTTAGGACGGGAAACGGGTACGAGCAGTACTTC
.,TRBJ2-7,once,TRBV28,CASSLVGDLLGPSYEQYF,TGTGCCAGCAGTTTAGTGGGTGACTTGTTGGGCCCGTCCTACGAGCAGTACTTC
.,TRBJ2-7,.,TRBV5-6,CASSLVVPGYSYEQYF,TGTGCCAGCAGCTTGGTAGTCCCAGGGTACTCCTACGAGCAGTACTTC
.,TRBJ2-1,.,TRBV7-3,CASSLSHGGLGEQFF,TGTGCCAGCAGCTTAAGTCATGGGGGATTAGGCGAGCAGTTCTTC
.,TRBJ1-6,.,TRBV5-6,CASSLNQGSSPLHF,TGTGCCAGCAGCTTGAATCAGGGGAGTTCACCCCTCCACTTT
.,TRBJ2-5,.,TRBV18,CASSPFGRAGETQYF,TGTGCCAGCTCACCATTTGGCAGGGCAGGAGAGACCCAGTACTTC
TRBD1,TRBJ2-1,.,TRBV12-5,CASGPGTASYNEQFF,TGTGCTAGTGGCCCTGGGACAGCCTCATACAATGAGCAGTTCTTC
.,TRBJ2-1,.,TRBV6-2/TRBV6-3,CASSFRGLPTQQFF,TGTGCCAGCAGTTTTCGGGGACTCCCAACTCAGCAGTTCTTC
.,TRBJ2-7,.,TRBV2,CASSVRQVYF,TGTGCCAGCAGTGTGCGACAGGTCTACTTC
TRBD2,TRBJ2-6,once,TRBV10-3,CAIRGLAGTPSGANVLTF,TGTGCCATCAGGGGACTAGCGGGGACTCCCTCTGGGGCCAACGTCCTGACTTTC
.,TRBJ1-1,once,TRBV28,CASNRQPNTEAFF,TGTGCCAGCAACCGACAGCCGAACACTGAAGCTTTCTTT
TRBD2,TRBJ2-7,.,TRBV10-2,CASSLRTRNEQYF,TGCGCCAGCAGCCTCAGGACTAGGAACGAGCAGTACTTC
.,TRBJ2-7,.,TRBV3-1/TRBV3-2,CASSQDHDSLEQYF,TGTGCCAGCAGCCAAGATCACGACTCATTAGAGCAGTACTTC
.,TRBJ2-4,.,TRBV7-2,CASSLLGGTVGKNIQYF,TGTGCCAGCAGCCTTTTAGGCGGGACGGTCGGGAAAAACATTCAGTACTTC
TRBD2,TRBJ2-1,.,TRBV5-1,CASTSGLAGADEQFF,TGCGCCAGCACCTCTGGACTAGCGGGAGCCGATGAGCAGTTCTTC
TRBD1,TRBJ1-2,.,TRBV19,CASSITGGYSDYGYTF,TGTGCCAGTAGTATCACAGGGGGCTATTCGGACTATGGCTACACCTTC
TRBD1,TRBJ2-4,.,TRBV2,CASSEGWDSGKNIQYF,TGTGCCAGCAGTGAAGGGTGGGACAGCGGCAAAAACATTCAGTACTTC
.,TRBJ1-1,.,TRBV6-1,CASSEYGDMNTEAFF,TGTGCCAGCAGTGAGTATGGGGATATGAACACTGAAGCTTTCTTT
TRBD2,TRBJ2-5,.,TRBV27,CASSFRLAGGETQYF,TGTGCCAGCAGTTTCCGACTAGCGGGAGGGGAGACCCAGTACTTC
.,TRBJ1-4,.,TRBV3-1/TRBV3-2,CASSQTTGSLNEKLFF,TGTGCCAGCAGCCAAACAACAGGGAGTCTTAATGAAAAACTGTTTTTT
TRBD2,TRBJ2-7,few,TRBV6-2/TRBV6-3,CASSYAGRRTSELYEQYF,TGTGCCAGCAGTTACGCAGGCAGGCGGACTAGCGAATTATACGAGCAGTACTTC
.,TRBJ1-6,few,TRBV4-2,CASSQKGPNSPLHF,TGTGCCAGCAGCCAGAAGGGACCTAATTCACCCCTCCACTTT
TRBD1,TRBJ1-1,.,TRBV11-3,CASTQAGTGDTEAFF,TGTGCCAGCACCCAAGCCGGGACAGGGGACACTGAAGCTTTCTTT
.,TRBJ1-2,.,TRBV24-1,CATSDTGFYGYTF,TGTGCCACCAGTGATACGGGCTTTTATGGCTACACCTTC
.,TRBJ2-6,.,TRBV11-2,CASSLRSGANVLTF,TGTGCCAGCAGCTTAAGATCTGGGGCCAACGTCCTGACTTTC
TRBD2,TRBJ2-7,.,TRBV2,CASRGGLADLSYEQYF,TGTGCCAGCAGGGGAGGACTAGCGGACCTCTCCTACGAGCAGTACTTC